Sequencing of this TCR beta chain was carried out in a study of blood T cells in healthy people across ages. Notes on the study in general: Estimated diversity that came from one million T cells was considered an underestimate. Unsorted PBMCs prevented conclusive naive versus antigen-experienced comparison.

This clonotype has just one count. Its specificity is not known. PCR was performed a second time for roughly 7 to 11 cycles using a sample-barcoded 5' primer and a J-beta primer mix. The template-switch adaptor, which had 12 random nucleotides, put a tag on each cDNA molecule. TCRdb fed the 5' RACE reads into MiXCR, producing one record per CDR3 protein. The sample holds 800,000 or so distinct CDR3 sequences, around a quarter seen once. CDR1 and CDR2 (germline): SGHDT, YYEEEE. CDR3 length equals 13 residues. V was clipped by 7 bases and J by 1 base, with 11 bases between them. These data also featured in a second study, about T cells of mothers and their children. From that paper: Each mother gave over 8.5 million TCR beta CDR3 reads; each child, approximately 3 million.

The sample comprised blood. V gene TRBV5-6 combines with J gene TRBJ1-1; D may be TRBD1 (5 bases). This receptor was obtained from a boy under 18 in good health. CDR3 sequence: CASGARGNTEAFF. The CDR3 bases are TGTGCCAGCGGCGCAAGGGGGAACACTGAAGCTTTCTTT.